The T cell receptor beta chain described here comes from a study of vaccination effects on CD4 cells after COVID-19. Scientists isolated CD4+ T cells after a roughly 10-day culture period ended. This clone was found a few times. Antigen unknown. Between the trimmed V and J ends, which lost 8 bases and 5 bases, there was a span of 10 bases. This CDR3 spans 12 amino acids. Germline V gene lookup returns CDR1 MNHNY and CDR2 SVGAGI (reference sequence). The method was immunoSEQ multiplex PCR; TCRdb's version includes in-frame clones alone and lacks a portion of them. This repertoire shows roughly 34,000 clones, about 71% found once; its top ten account for about 4%.

Sequenced material: CD4+ T cells from PBMCs cultured without peptide, taken before COVID-19 vaccination. The sequence was collected from a human donor who received a COVID-19 vaccine. The genes are TRBV6-6 and TRBJ1-5; no definite D call. The CDR3 sequence: CASGPLYQPQHF. The DNA of the CDR3 is TGTGCCAGCGGCCCCCTCTATCAGCCCCAGCATTTT.